Shown below are 14 T cell receptor beta chains from a single sample sequenced in a study of patients and donors after allogeneic stem cell transplantation. Each CDR3 protein is one row after TCRdb ran MiXCR on the RT-PCR reads. The profile covers some 880,000 distinct CDR3 sequences, with roughly 17% appearing a single time and approximately 5.9% taken by the ten largest. Material: blood, either unsorted or a sorted T cell fraction (not recorded which). The receptors derive from a human donor who was either an allogeneic HSCT recipient or a stem cell or donor lymphocyte infusion donor (not recorded which). It is not recorded whose cells these are; they may come from a transplant donor.

This clonotype turned up a few times. V usage is TRBV7-2 and J usage is TRBJ2-2; TRBD1 matches 7 bases. This CDR3 has 16 residues. CDR1 and CDR2 (germline): SGHTA, FQGNSA. Unmatched junction bases numbered 11, after V lost 5 bases and J lost 5 bases. Here the CDR3 DNA reads TGTGCCAGCAGCCTCAGTTTAGGGGGCTATACCGGGGAGCTGTTTTTT. It codes for CASSLSLGGYTGELFF.

The CDR3 DNA reads as TGTGCCAGCAGCTTAAGGAGGGGCTACAGCTCTGGGGCCAACGTCCTGACTTTC. This translates into CASSLRRGYSSGANVLTF. This chain uses TRBV11-1 with TRBJ2-6, with TRBD2 as a possible D gene (6 bases). The germline V gene encodes CDR1 SGHAT and CDR2 FQDESV (reference sequence). V was shortened by 2 bases and J by 0 bases, with 14 bases between the two germline ends. This CDR3 comprises 18 residues.

The chain joins TRBV18 to TRBJ1-1; perhaps TRBD1 as D (6 bases). The length of the CDR3 is 15 residues. Trimming removed 4 bases from V and 3 bases from J, with 15 bases in between. Per the germline V gene, CDR1 is KGHSH and CDR2 is LQKENI. DNA for the CDR3: TGTGCCAGCTCACAACAAACAGGGACCCACACTGAAGCTTTCTTT. As protein: CASSQQTGTHTEAFF. Full variable domain (missing parts from reference TRBV18 and TRBJ1-1): NAGVMQNPRHLVRRRGQEARLRCSPMKGHSHVYWYRQLPEEGLKFMVYLQKENIIDESGMPKERFSAEFPKEGPSILRIQQVVRGDSAAYFCASSQQTGTHTEAFFGQGTRLTVV.

The table lists this clonotype with a few counts. The V call is TRBV7-9, the J call TRBJ2-5; D may be TRBD1 or TRBD2 (5 bases each). Germline V CDR1 and CDR2: SEHNR, FQNEAQ (reference sequence). Between the trimmed V and J ends, which lost 2 bases and 5 bases, there was a span of 15 bases. The CDR3 spans 15 residues. The DNA of the CDR3 is TGTGCCAGCAGCTTAAGGGGAGTTACTTACGAGACCCAGTACTTC. It yields the protein CASSLRGVTYETQYF.

This clonotype was seen a few times. The chain uses TRBV20-1 and TRBJ2-4, with D unclear. The CDR3 covers 13 residues. The V gene lost 0 bases and the J gene lost 0 bases, with 3 bases spanning the gap. Germline V gene data show CDR1 as DFQATT and CDR2 as SNEGSKA (reference sequence). The CDR3 DNA reads TGCAGTGCTAGAGAGCAAGCCAAAAACATTCAGTACTTC. This sequence encodes CSAREQAKNIQYF.

The sample holds a few counts of this clonotype. The gene calls are TRBV11-2 and TRBJ1-1; a weak D match, TRBD1 (5 bases). Germline CDR1 is SGHAT and CDR2 is FQNNGV. The CDR3 loop spans 15 amino acids. The ends were cut back, 3 bases at V and 6 bases at J, with 17 bases in the middle. CDR3 protein: CASSFYSQGRPEAFF. CDR3 coding DNA: TGTGCCAGCAGCTTCTACTCTCAGGGAAGACCTGAAGCTTTCTTT.

In its sample, this clonotype was seen a few times. The V and J genes are TRBV6-1 and TRBJ2-1; maybe TRBD2 (6 bases). The germline V and J ends were trimmed by 6 bases and 8 bases, with 11 bases remaining between them. The CDR3 runs to 12 residues. The V gene's germline CDR1 is MNHNS and CDR2 SASEGT. The CDR3 nucleotides read TGTGCCAGCAGGGAACTAGCCCATGAGCAGTTCTTC. Its translation is CASRELAHEQFF.

V usage is TRBV6-1 and J usage is TRBJ1-2; perhaps TRBD1 as D (5 bases). CDR3 length: 13 residues. CDR1 and CDR2 from the germline V gene are MNHNS and SASEGT. V lost 6 bases and J lost 2, with 10 bases in between. The CDR3 loop reads CASRRDANYGYTF. For the CDR3, the DNA is TGTGCCAGCAGGAGGGACGCCAACTATGGCTACACCTTC.

The chain employs TRBV4-1 and TRBJ1-1; weak D call: TRBD1 (5 bases). Germline CDR1 reads MGHRA; CDR2 reads YSYEKL. Trimming removed 5 bases at V and 1 base at J, with 14 bases between. The CDR3 extends over 15 amino acids. The CDR3 DNA is TGCGCCAGCAGCTCGGAGGGACTGACGAACACTGAAGCTTTCTTT. It encodes CASSSEGLTNTEAFF.

This clonotype was detected only a few times. The CDR3 spells CASSQERSGEETQYF. In DNA form, the CDR3 reads TGCGCCAGCAGCCAAGAGAGGAGCGGGGAAGAGACCCAGTACTTC. The chain couples TRBV4-3 to TRBJ2-5, with 7 bases lining up with TRBD2. From germline, CDR1 is LGHNA and CDR2 YSLEER. The J segment lost 3 bases and the V segment lost 0 bases, leaving 4 bases of the junction unmatched. This CDR3 has 15 residues.

The rearrangement joins TRBV10-3 to TRBJ2-7; D is tentatively TRBD1 or TRBD2 (5 bases each). V was cut by 6 bases and J by 4 bases, with 16 bases left in between. The CDR3 totals 14 residues. Germline values: CDR1 ENHRY, CDR2 SYGVKD. Written as DNA, the CDR3 is TGTGCCATCAGGGGGGTTACAGGCCAGTACGAGCAGTACTTC. It encodes CAIRGVTGQYEQYF.

This chain connects TRBV6-1 to TRBJ2-6, with unresolved D. Germline V CDR1 and CDR2: MNHNS, SASEGT. Trimming left V 9 bases short and J 0 bases short, with 6 bases between. The CDR3 runs 13 residues. CDR3 protein: CAREDSGANVLTF. CDR3 bases: TGTGCCAGAGAGGACTCTGGGGCCAACGTCCTGACTTTC.

The chain joins TRBV9 to TRBJ1-1; the match to TRBD1 covers 8 bases. This CDR3 has 16 residues. The junction had 15 bases not matched to a gene; V was cut back by 4 bases and J by 7 bases. Germline V lookup: CDR1 SGDLS, CDR2 YYNGEE. The DNA of the CDR3 is TGTGCCAGCAGCCAGAAGGGGGTGACAGGGGAAGTTGAAGCTTTCTTT. This codes for CASSQKGVTGEVEAFF.

In this sample, this clonotype turned up a few times. The rearrangement links TRBV12-3 or TRBV12-4 to TRBJ1-5; weak D call: TRBD1 (6 bases). V was pared by 6 bases and J by 3 bases, with 18 bases between. This CDR3 is built from 16 residues. CDR3 DNA sequence: TGTGCCAGCAGCCAAGGGCGGGGGCTAGACAATCAGCCCCAGCATTTT. Its translation: CASSQGRGLDNQPQHF.